These 29 T cell receptor beta chains were sequenced from one sample in a study of HIV-infected patients and healthy controls. The repertoire came from unfractionated whole blood and reflected all unsorted peripheral T cells. cDNA was made from around 0.5 ug RNA using alpha and beta constant primers. Separate chain-specific third strand synthesis with multiplexing indices produced the alpha and beta libraries. In TCRdb, the 5' RACE reads were re-called with MiXCR into one record per CDR3 protein. Here the sample spans some 10,000 distinct CDR3 sequences, roughly 7% being singletons. Sequences were derived from blood, sampled before antiretroviral therapy. Receptor source: an adult with HIV infection.

The gene calls are TRBV3-1 and TRBJ2-2; the D call may be TRBD1 or TRBD2 (7 bases each). The germline V gene encodes CDR1 LGHDT and CDR2 YNNKEL (reference sequence). The V and J ends lost 8 bases and 3 bases respectively, with 16 bases between them. CDR3 length: 15 residues. The CDR3 DNA reads as TGTGCCAGCGCCCAGGGGGGGGCTCACACCGGGGAGCTGTTTTTT. It translates to CASAQGGAHTGELFF. The full variable domain, in which reference TRBV3-1 and TRBJ2-2 provide the parts outside the CDR3, is DTAVSQTPKYLVTQMGNDKSIKCEQNLGHDTMYWYKQDSKKFLKIMFSYNNKELIINETVPNRFSPKSPDKAHLNLHINSLELGDSAVYFCASAQGGAHTGELFFGEGSRLTVL.

This clonotype occurred many times. This chain joins TRBV29-1 and TRBJ1-5, with unresolved D. Germline V gives CDR1 SQVTM, CDR2 ANQGSEA. There are 12 residues in the CDR3. With 6 bases removed from V and 7 bases from J, the gap between germline ends came to 13 bases. Here the CDR3 DNA reads TGCAGCGTCCACGGCACAAGCCAGCCCCAGCATTTT. Its protein product is CSVHGTSQPQHF.

In this sample, this clonotype is medium-sized. V gene TRBV4-3 combines with J gene TRBJ1-1; TRBD1 might be the D (5 bases). The V and J ends lost 0 bases and 4 bases respectively, with 18 bases between them. The V gene's germline CDR1 is LGHNA and CDR2 YSLEER. The CDR3 totals 17 residues. The CDR3, as DNA: TGCGCCAGCAGCCAAGACAATTTGGGGAGTAGGGGCACTGAAGCTTTCTTT. It yields the protein CASSQDNLGSRGTEAFF.

This clonotype was recorded at least ten times. J is TRBJ2-1 and V is TRBV5-5; D ambiguous. This CDR3 has 16 amino acids. The germline gives CDR1 SGHKS, CDR2 YYEKEE (reference sequence). V dropped 4 bases and J dropped 4 bases, with 18 bases sitting between them. The CDR3 DNA is TGTGCCAGCAGCCCCCCCCCGGATCTTTCTTACAATGAGCAGTTCTTC. Amino acids: CASSPPPDLSYNEQFF.

This clonotype appeared many times. J is TRBJ2-7 and V is TRBV5-1; D might be TRBD2 (6 bases). Germline V gene sequence: CDR1 SGHRS, CDR2 YFSETQ. The CDR3 covers 14 residues. Trimming pared 0 bases from V and 6 bases from J, leaving 13 bases between. CDR3 residues: CASSLAPGDVEQYF. DNA for the CDR3: TGCGCCAGCAGCTTGGCTCCGGGAGATGTCGAGCAGTACTTC.

A few counts support this clonotype. V is TRBV19 and J is TRBJ2-1; 8 positions agree with TRBD2. CDR3 length: 14 amino acids. The germline V gene has CDR1 LNHDA and CDR2 SQIVND (reference sequence). J lost 6 bases, V lost 3 bases, and 4 bases had no gene match. The CDR3 coding sequence is TGTGCCAGTAGTATCGTACGGGGGGGCAATGAGCAGTTCTTC. It is translated as CASSIVRGGNEQFF.

In the case of this clonotype: At one end, the junction sequence differs from germline, possibly due to a read error. The CDR3 reads CASSIGSSIYSYTF. DNA of the CDR3: TGTGCCAGTAGTATCGGCAGTTCTATCTATAGCTACACCTTC. The V gene is TRBV19, the J gene TRBJ1-2, with unresolved D. The CDR3 runs to 14 residues. Germline CDR1 reads LNHDA; CDR2 reads SQIVND (reference sequence).

The chain carries TRBV2 and TRBJ2-3; TRBD2 is a possible D gene (6 bases). Trimming left V 7 bases short and J 0 bases short, with 14 bases between. The germline V gene has CDR1 SNHLY and CDR2 FYNNEI. This CDR3 contains 15 residues. In DNA form, the CDR3 reads TGTGCCAGCACCCCGAGGGGACTCAGCACAGATACGCAGTATTTT. Protein product: CASTPRGLSTDTQYF.

This clonotype has a handful of counts. CDR3 in amino acids: CASSPFTGGSSQETQYF. The CDR3 region has the DNA TGTGCCAGCAGCCCCTTCACAGGGGGCTCTAGCCAAGAGACCCAGTACTTC. The V and J genes are TRBV7-8 and TRBJ2-5; TRBD1 matches at 9 bases. Per germline, CDR1 SGHVS and CDR2 FQNEAQ. J gave up 1 base and V 5 bases, and 11 bases lay outside the gene matches. The CDR3 loop spans 17 amino acids. Drawing the rest from reference TRBV7-8 and TRBJ2-5, the complete variable domain is GAGVSQSPRYKVAKRGQDVALRCDPISGHVSLFWYQQALGQGPEFLTYFQNEAQLDKSGLPSDRFFAERPEGSVSTLKIQRTQQEDSAVYLCASSPFTGGSSQETQYFGPGTRLLVL.

This clonotype was seen repeatedly, ten times or more. The chain links TRBV7-2 to TRBJ1-1; D remains ambiguous. V lost 1 base and J lost 6, with 12 bases in between. From germline, CDR1 is SGHTA and CDR2 FQGNSA. The CDR3 sequence is 14 residues long. CDR3 DNA: TGTGCCAGCAGCTTAGTTGGAGTAACGGCTGAAGCTTTCTTT. Its protein product is CASSLVGVTAEAFF.

There are a few counts of this clonotype. The rearrangement uses TRBV20-1 and TRBJ2-7, with D possibly TRBD2 on 5 matching bases. V lost 5 bases to trimming and J lost 1 base, with 21 bases between them. Germline CDR1 is DFQATT and CDR2 is SNEGSKA (reference sequence). The CDR3 spans 16 residues. As DNA, the CDR3 is TGCAGTGCTCCTGGGAGACGGGGTCAGGAATCCTACGAGCAGTACTTC. It encodes CSAPGRRGQESYEQYF.

Many counts were recorded for this clonotype. V usage is TRBV6-5 and J usage is TRBJ2-2, with 12 bases lining up with TRBD2. CDR1 and CDR2 (germline): MNHEY, SVGAGI. The V and J ends lost 5 bases and 5 bases, in that order; junction bases with no gene match: 12. The CDR3 is 18 amino acids. The CDR3 spells CASSHPESLAGGTGELFF. CDR3 sequence (DNA): TGTGCCAGCAGTCACCCCGAATCCCTAGCGGGGGGGACCGGGGAGCTGTTTTTT.

This clonotype was seen ten or more times. The chain links TRBV11-1 to TRBJ2-7, with D hard to call. The CDR3 runs 15 residues. Germline-derived CDR1 and CDR2 are SGHAT and FQDESV (reference sequence). V was pared by 7 bases and J by 1 base, with 17 bases between. CDR3 bases: TGTGCCAGCACCGGCGGTCCGGAAGAATCCTACGAGCAGTACTTC. Its translation: CASTGGPEESYEQYF.

This clonotype was seen a handful of times. This sequence joins TRBV5-1 and TRBJ1-5; D is perhaps TRBD1 (5 bases). The CDR3 length is 13 residues. The V gene's germline CDR1 is SGHRS and CDR2 YFSETQ. Deletions cut 0 bases from V and 6 bases from J, with 7 bases between. The CDR3 region is CASSLEGAQPQHF. Here the CDR3 DNA reads TGCGCCAGCAGCTTGGAAGGGGCTCAGCCCCAGCATTTT.

This sequence joins TRBV2 and TRBJ2-1; 9 bases are a match to TRBD1. Germline lookup yields CDR1 SNHLY and CDR2 FYNNEI. CDR3 length: 14 residues. The V segment lost 4 bases and the J segment 8 bases; nucleotides outside the gene matches: 6. This CDR3 reads CASSGRDRDHEQFF. The CDR3 nucleotides are TGTGCCAGCAGTGGCCGGGACAGGGACCATGAGCAGTTCTTC.

Judged by abundance, this clonotype is medium-sized. The chain carries TRBV5-8 and TRBJ2-1; 11 nucleotides align to TRBD1. This CDR3 is built from 16 residues. Germline trimming cut 7 bases from V and 3 bases from J; bases unmatched to any gene: 9. Germline CDR1 and CDR2: SGHTS and YDEGEE. CDR3 sequence (DNA): TGTGCCAGCCCCGGTACGGGGACAGGGGGCTACAATGAGCAGTTCTTC. Its protein product is CASPGTGTGGYNEQFF.

In this sample, this clonotype is medium-sized (0.01 to 0.1%). The genes are TRBV20-1 and TRBJ2-7; the match to TRBD2 covers 12 bases. V gave up 3 bases and J gave up 9 bases; unmatched junction bases: 12. Germline loops: CDR1 DFQATT, CDR2 SNEGSKA (reference sequence). There are 15 residues in the CDR3. Here the CDR3 reads CSASQALAGGEGQYF. CDR3 in DNA: TGCAGTGCTAGCCAAGCCCTAGCGGGGGGGGAGGGGCAGTACTTC.

This clonotype was seen many times. The chain has TRBV6-1 and TRBJ1-1; D is unresolved. Looked up from germline, CDR1 is MNHNS and CDR2 is SASEGT. The V end was cut by 2 bases, the J end by 3 bases, with 7 bases between. The CDR3 spans 13 residues. The CDR3 reads CASSEFGDTEAFF. The CDR3 nucleotides read TGTGCCAGCAGTGAATTCGGCGACACTGAAGCTTTCTTT.

This clonotype was recorded many times. The genes are TRBV7-2 and TRBJ2-1; 7 bases map to TRBD1. The CDR3 covers 13 residues. The J segment lost 9 bases and the V segment lost 1 base, leaving 3 bases of the junction unmatched. The germline CDR1 and CDR2 sequences are SGHTA and FQGNSA. The CDR3 region has the DNA TGTGCCAGCAGCTTAGGACAGGGCTTTGAGCAGTTCTTC. Amino acid sequence: CASSLGQGFEQFF.

This clonotype was seen ten or more times. J is TRBJ2-1 and V is TRBV7-8; the D gene could be TRBD1 or TRBD2 (5 bases each). CDR1 and CDR2 (germline): SGHVS, FQNEAQ. V dropped 1 base and J dropped 6 bases, with 7 bases sitting between them. This CDR3 has 13 residues. CDR3 loop: CASSLGGFNEQFF. The CDR3 bases are TGTGCCAGCAGCTTAGGGGGGTTCAATGAGCAGTTCTTC.

This clonotype has at least ten counts. The genes are TRBV6-1 and TRBJ1-1; TRBD1 matches at 8 bases. The germline V gene encodes CDR1 MNHNS and CDR2 SASEGT. J was trimmed by 0 bases and V by 6 bases; bases with no gene match: 9. The CDR3 has 16 residues. Here the CDR3 DNA reads TGTGCCAGCAGGGCTGGGAACAGGGGGATGAACACTGAAGCTTTCTTT. As protein: CASRAGNRGMNTEAFF.

This clonotype counts as medium-sized. The V gene is TRBV20-1, the J gene TRBJ2-4, with D possibly being TRBD2 (5 bases). V gave up 1 base and J gave up 1 base, with 5 bases separating them. CDR3 length: 13 amino acids. In germline, CDR1 is DFQATT, CDR2 SNEGSKA (reference sequence). CDR3 nucleotide sequence: TGCAGTGCTAGAGGGAGGGCCAAAAACATTCAGTACTTC. As protein: CSARGRAKNIQYF.

This clonotype was counted ten times or more. V and J are TRBV11-2 and TRBJ2-4; 15 nucleotides agree with TRBD2. Germline V gene data show CDR1 as SGHAT and CDR2 as FQNNGV. Trimming at V came to 8 bases and at J to 2 bases, leaving 10 bases not matched to a gene. The CDR3 spans 18 residues. This CDR3 is CASSGLAGGRLTKNIQYF. DNA of the CDR3: TGTGCCAGCTCGGGACTAGCGGGGGGCCGGTTAACCAAAAACATTCAGTACTTC.

This clonotype was detected many times. The chain uses TRBV6-5 and TRBJ2-7, with D maybe TRBD1 (7 bases). This CDR3 has 13 amino acids. Trimming took 7 bases from V and 5 from J, leaving 15 bases between them. The germline V gene encodes CDR1 MNHEY and CDR2 SVGAGI. In DNA, the CDR3 is TGTGCCAGCATTCGCTCAGGGGGGAACGAGCAGTACTTC. Encoded protein: CASIRSGGNEQYF.

In its sample, this clonotype was seen many times. This chain uses TRBV5-1 with TRBJ2-3; possible D gene TRBD2, 5 bases. CDR3 length: 15 amino acids. V was trimmed by 3 bases and J by 2 bases, leaving 13 bases between them. Germline CDR1 reads SGHRS; CDR2 reads YFSETQ. DNA for the CDR3: TGCGCCAGCAGCTCCGGACTGACCGACACAGATACGCAGTATTTT. Its translation is CASSSGLTDTDTQYF.

The chain recombines TRBV15 with TRBJ2-7; D is unclear. The CDR3 is 12 residues long. CDR1 is LNHNV, CDR2 YYDKDF, per germline (reference sequence). Between the trimmed V and J ends, which lost 0 bases and 7 bases, there was a span of 7 bases. In DNA form, the CDR3 reads TGTGCCACCAGCAGAGAAGTGGGGGAGCAGTACTTC. This codes for CATSREVGEQYF.

In its sample, this clonotype was seen many times. The chain has TRBV6-4 and TRBJ2-3; D may be TRBD1 or TRBD2 (5 bases each). The CDR3 runs 13 residues. Germline CDR1 is MRHNA and CDR2 is SNTAGT. Trimming left V 5 bases short and J 2 bases short, with 8 bases between. CDR3 bases: TGTGCCAGCAGTCGGGACGACACAGATACGCAGTATTTT. This encodes CASSRDDTDTQYF.

This clonotype is labeled medium-sized. This sequence joins TRBV7-6 and TRBJ2-1, with no clear D. Germline V gene data show CDR1 as SGHVS and CDR2 as FNYEAQ. V was cut by 1 base and J by 0 bases, with 1 base left in between. There are 13 residues in the CDR3. CDR3 in amino acids: CASSLDSYNEQFF. Written as DNA, the CDR3 is TGTGCCAGCAGCTTAGACTCCTACAATGAGCAGTTCTTC.

The chain links TRBV6-6 to TRBJ1-1; TRBD1 matches at 10 bases. The trim removed 5 bases at V and 8 bases at J, leaving 11 bases unmatched. The germline gives CDR1 MNHNY, CDR2 SVGAGI (reference sequence). This CDR3 has 15 amino acids. CDR3 protein: CASSTRQGAQLEAFF. The DNA for the CDR3 is TGTGCCAGCAGTACCAGACAGGGGGCGCAGCTGGAAGCTTTCTTT.